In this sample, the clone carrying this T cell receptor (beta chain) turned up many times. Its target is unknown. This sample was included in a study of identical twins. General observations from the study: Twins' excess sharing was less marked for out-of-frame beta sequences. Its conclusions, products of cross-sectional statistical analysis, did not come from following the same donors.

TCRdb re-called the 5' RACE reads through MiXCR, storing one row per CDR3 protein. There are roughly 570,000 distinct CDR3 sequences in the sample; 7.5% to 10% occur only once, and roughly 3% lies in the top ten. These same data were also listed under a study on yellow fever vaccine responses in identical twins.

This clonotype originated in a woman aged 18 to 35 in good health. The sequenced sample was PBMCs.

CDR3 bases: TGTGCCAGCAGTGGCCTGACAGGGGGCTGGGAGACCCAGTACTTC. Its protein product is CASSGLTGGWETQYF. The chain has TRBV6-1 and TRBJ2-5, with TRBD1 identical over 10 bases. The V gene end was trimmed by 4 bases and the J gene end by 5 bases; junction bases not matched to a gene: 7. The V gene's germline CDR1 is MNHNS and CDR2 SASEGT. The CDR3 has 15 residues.